These 21 T cell receptor beta chains came from one sample sequenced in a study of a mutant IDH1 vaccine in newly diagnosed glioma. The antigens these receptors bind are not known. Produced via immunoSEQ multiplex PCR; TCRdb's table is partial and in-frame only. This sample has approximately 66,000 clones; approximately 87% occur once, and the top ten carry about 14%. Time point reported: week 23, last vaccination. A single vaccine dose contained 300 ug of mutant IDH1 20-mer peptide, and topical imiquimod was used with it. The sample was PBMCs, taken from a glioma patient whose treatment included an IDH1 peptide vaccine. The receptors originated from a man aged 18 to 29 with glioma.

The chain links TRBV27 to TRBJ2-7; a possible D gene is TRBD2 (5 bases). Germline lookup yields CDR1 MNHEY and CDR2 SMNVEV (reference sequence). The CDR3 spans 13 residues. The V end was cut by 2 bases, the J end by 5 bases, with 10 bases between. The CDR3 here is CASSLAGGDEQYF. DNA of the CDR3: TGTGCCAGCAGTTTAGCGGGTGGAGACGAGCAGTACTTC.

This chain connects TRBV21-1 to TRBJ2-7; TRBD2, the D gene given by the table, was not confirmed from the DNA. TRBV21-1 is listed as a pseudogene. This CDR3 region has 14 residues. The DNA for the CDR3 is TGTGCCAGGGGAGGGCAGCCCTTCTTCTACGAGCAGTACTTC. Its translation is CARGGQPFFYEQYF.

The chain has TRBV2 and TRBJ1-5, with 7 bases aligning to TRBD1. Germline assignment: CDR1 SNHLY and CDR2 FYNNEI. The CDR3 runs 16 residues. V shed 7 bases, J shed 0 bases, and the junction held 9 bases outside the gene matches. The CDR3 DNA sequence: TGTGCCAGCACCGAAGGGGGCAGTTATAGCAATCAGCCCCAGCATTTT. Protein sequence: CASTEGGSYSNQPQHF.

The chain recombines TRBV18 with TRBJ2-2, with 7 positions matching TRBD1. V was clipped by 3 bases and J by 3 bases; unmatched bases: 7. Germline lookup yields CDR1 KGHSH and CDR2 LQKENI. The CDR3 loop spans 16 amino acids. The CDR3 region has the DNA TGTGCCAGCTCACCCCTACCGACAGGGTACACCGGGGAGCTGTTTTTT. It codes for CASSPLPTGYTGELFF.

V and J are TRBV6-5 and TRBJ1-1, with a possible D match to TRBD1 (5 bases). CDR1 is MNHEY and CDR2 is SVGAGI in the germline V gene. The length of the CDR3 is 13 residues. Trimming cost V 6 bases and J 1 base, with 9 bases left between them. DNA of the CDR3: TGTGCCAGCAGCCGGGGCCCGAACACTGAAGCTTTCTTT. Its translation is CASSRGPNTEAFF.

The chain joins TRBV4-3 to TRBJ1-4, with unresolved D. The V gene's germline CDR1 is LGHNA and CDR2 YSLEER. V lost 3 bases and J 0 bases, leaving 11 bases between the germline ends. CDR3 length: 16 amino acids. The CDR3 here is CASSQTHPATNEKLFF. Here the CDR3 DNA reads TGCGCCAGCAGCCAGACACATCCGGCAACTAATGAAAAACTGTTTTTT.

J is TRBJ1-1 and V is TRBV2; D is perhaps TRBD1 (6 bases). The germline V and J ends were trimmed by 10 bases and 4 bases, with 13 bases remaining between them. The CDR3 is made up of 12 amino acids. Per germline, CDR1 SNHLY and CDR2 FYNNEI. CDR3 protein: CATHTGITEAFF. The CDR3 DNA reads TGTGCCACCCATACAGGGATCACTGAAGCTTTCTTT.

V and J are TRBV28 and TRBJ2-2; 8 nucleotides line up with TRBD2. Germline CDR1 MDHEN, CDR2 SYDVKM. V was clipped by 2 bases and J by 7 bases; unmatched bases: 0. The CDR3 runs to 13 residues. The CDR3 loop reads CASSLSGGGELFF. The DNA for the CDR3 is TGTGCCAGCAGTTTAAGCGGGGGCGGGGAGCTGTTTTTT.

The V call is TRBV7-2, the J call TRBJ2-4; 10 bases are shared with TRBD2. V shed 6 bases, J shed 7 bases, and the junction held 12 bases outside the gene matches. The length of the CDR3 is 16 residues. Per germline, CDR1 SGHTA and CDR2 FQGNSA. The CDR3 region is CASSYQAGGPRNIQYF. The CDR3, as DNA: TGTGCCAGCAGTTATCAAGCGGGAGGGCCAAGGAACATTCAGTACTTC. The whole variable domain, filled in from reference TRBV7-2 and TRBJ2-4, reads GAGVSQSPSNKVTEKGKDVELRCDPISGHTALYWYRQSLGQGLEFLIYFQGNSAPDKSGLPSDRFSAERTGGSVSTLTIQRTQQEDSAVYLCASSYQAGGPRNIQYFGAGTRLSVL.

The chain recombines TRBV4-3 with TRBJ1-6, with D perhaps matching TRBD1 (6 bases). Germline V CDR1 and CDR2: LGHNA, YSLEER. Trimming stripped 1 base from V and 7 bases from J, with 14 bases between. The CDR3 loop spans 16 amino acids. The CDR3 here is CASSQAAGQGNSPLHF. The CDR3 nucleotides are TGCGCCAGCAGCCAAGCGGCCGGGCAGGGGAATTCACCCCTCCACTTT.

This chain joins TRBV30 and TRBJ2-1; D is undetermined. The CDR3 is 13 amino acids. Trimming cost V 4 bases and J 1 base, with 8 bases left between them. Germline V lookup: CDR1 GTSNPN, CDR2 SVGIG (reference sequence). The CDR3 DNA reads as TGTGCCTGGAATAGTCTATCCTACAATGAGCAGTTCTTC. It encodes CAWNSLSYNEQFF.

V gene TRBV5-1 combines with J gene TRBJ2-1; 10 bases are a match to TRBD2. Germline loops: CDR1 SGHRS, CDR2 YFSETQ. J lost 5 bases, V lost 3 bases, and 2 bases had no gene match. CDR3 length: 14 residues. The CDR3 is CASSSGLADNEQFF. The DNA of the CDR3 is TGCGCCAGCAGCTCCGGACTAGCGGACAATGAGCAGTTCTTC.

The chain has TRBV19 and TRBJ2-2; 7 positions match TRBD1. This CDR3 spans 16 amino acids. Germline lookup yields CDR1 LNHDA and CDR2 SQIVND (reference sequence). J lost 5 bases, V lost 6 bases, and 12 bases had no gene match. CDR3 region: CASRGRAGGRTGELFF. The CDR3 DNA reads TGTGCCAGTAGGGGACGGGCAGGGGGTCGGACCGGGGAGCTGTTTTTT.

This chain joins TRBV18 and TRBJ1-5; D uncertain. Germline V gene data show CDR1 as KGHSH and CDR2 as LQKENI. Trimming pared 2 bases from V and 3 bases from J, leaving 17 bases between. This CDR3 has 17 amino acids. The CDR3 sequence: CASSPSYGFWANQPQHF. The CDR3 bases are TGTGCCAGCTCACCAAGTTACGGGTTTTGGGCCAATCAGCCCCAGCATTTT. The variable domain in full, completed from reference TRBV18 and TRBJ1-5, reads NAGVMQNPRHLVRRRGQEARLRCSPMKGHSHVYWYRQLPEEGLKFMVYLQKENIIDESGMPKERFSAEFPKEGPSILRIQQVVRGDSAAYFCASSPSYGFWANQPQHFGDGTRLSIL.

This chain's CDR3 is CASSLVRRLRTGEAFF. The CDR3 DNA is TGTGCCAGCTCGTTGGTCCGACGGCTTCGAACGGGTGAAGCTTTCTTT. This sequence joins TRBV19 and TRBJ1-1; no definite D call. The CDR3 sequence is 16 residues long. Germline V CDR1 and CDR2: LNHDA, SQIVND (reference sequence). Deletions cut 9 bases from V and 7 bases from J, with 27 bases between.

This clone was observed a few times. The chain combines TRBV7-3 with TRBJ2-3; D not resolved. V lost 2 bases, J lost 1 base, and 4 bases lay in between. This CDR3 has 13 residues. The germline CDR1 and CDR2 sequences are SGHTA and FQGTGA. The CDR3 is CASSLGGTDTQYF. CDR3 DNA sequence: TGTGCCAGCAGCTTAGGCGGCACAGATACGCAGTATTTT.

This chain joins TRBV19 and TRBJ1-5, with TRBD1 identical over 7 bases. The germline gives CDR1 LNHDA, CDR2 SQIVND (reference sequence). Trimming removed 5 bases from V and 4 bases from J; junction bases left unmatched: 8. The CDR3 covers 15 residues. This CDR3 reads CASSFQDRMNQPQHF. In DNA form, the CDR3 reads TGTGCCAGTAGTTTCCAGGACAGGATGAATCAGCCCCAGCATTTT. Based on the CDR3 plus reference TRBV19 and TRBJ1-5, the full variable domain is DGGITQSPKYLFRKEGQNVTLSCEQNLNHDAMYWYRQDPGQGLRLIYYSQIVNDFQKGDIAEGYSVSREKKESFPLTVTSAQKNPTAFYLCASSFQDRMNQPQHFGDGTRLSIL.

This chain joins TRBV6-6 and TRBJ1-1; TRBD1 is a possible D gene (5 bases). Trimming left V 7 bases short and J 4 bases short, with 13 bases between. The germline V gene encodes CDR1 MNHNY and CDR2 SVGAGI (reference sequence). The CDR3 sequence is 13 residues long. The CDR3 DNA follows: TGTGCCAGCACCCCGGGGGTGGGCACTGAAGCTTTCTTT. Encoded protein: CASTPGVGTEAFF.

This clone occurred a few times. This chain uses TRBV6-6 with TRBJ1-1, with D hard to call. V was cut by 2 bases and J by 1 base, with 14 bases left in between. The CDR3 is made up of 16 amino acids. Germline values: CDR1 MNHNY, CDR2 SVGAGI (reference sequence). CDR3 bases: TGTGCCAGCAGTTACGCATCCTTTGACTGGAACACTGAAGCTTTCTTT. As protein: CASSYASFDWNTEAFF.

The V gene is TRBV6-5, the J gene TRBJ2-1; TRBD2 agrees at 15 bases. Trimming removed 4 bases from V and 8 bases from J; junction bases left unmatched: 6. CDR3 length: 16 amino acids. Germline V lookup: CDR1 MNHEY, CDR2 SVGAGI. The CDR3 protein is CASSSGLAGGGHEQFF. The CDR3 DNA reads as TGTGCCAGCAGTTCCGGACTAGCGGGAGGGGGGCATGAGCAGTTCTTC.

V gene TRBV7-8 combines with J gene TRBJ2-6; D is unresolved. Germline loops: CDR1 SGHVS, CDR2 FQNEAQ. The CDR3 totals 15 residues. V lost 4 bases to trimming and J lost 0 bases, with 7 bases between them. The CDR3 DNA follows: TGTGCCAGCAGCTCTACGCACTCTGGGGCCAACGTCCTGACTTTC. It codes for CASSSTHSGANVLTF.